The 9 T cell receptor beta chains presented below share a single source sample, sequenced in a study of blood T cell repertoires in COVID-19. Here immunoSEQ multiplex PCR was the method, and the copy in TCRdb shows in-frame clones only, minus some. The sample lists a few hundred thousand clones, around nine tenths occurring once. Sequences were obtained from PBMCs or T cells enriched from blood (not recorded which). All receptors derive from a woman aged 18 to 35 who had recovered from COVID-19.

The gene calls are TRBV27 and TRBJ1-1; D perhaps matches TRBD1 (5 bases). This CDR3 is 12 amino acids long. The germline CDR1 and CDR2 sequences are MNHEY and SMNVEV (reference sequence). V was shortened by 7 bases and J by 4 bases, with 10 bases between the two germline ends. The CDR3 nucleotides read TGTGCCAGCAAGGGGTTGGGCACTGAAGCTTTCTTT. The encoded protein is CASKGLGTEAFF.

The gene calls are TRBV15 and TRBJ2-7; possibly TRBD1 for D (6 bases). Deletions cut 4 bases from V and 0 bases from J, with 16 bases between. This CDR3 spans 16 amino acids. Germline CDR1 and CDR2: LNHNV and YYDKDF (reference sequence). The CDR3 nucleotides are TGTGCCACCAGCAAAGGCTGGGACAATCCCTCCTACGAGCAGTACTTC. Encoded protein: CATSKGWDNPSYEQYF.

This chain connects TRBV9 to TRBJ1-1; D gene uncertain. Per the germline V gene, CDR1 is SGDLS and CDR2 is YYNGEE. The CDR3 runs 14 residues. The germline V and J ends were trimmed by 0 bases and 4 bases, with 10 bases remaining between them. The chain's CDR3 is CASSVGPEGTEAFF. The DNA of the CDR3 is TGTGCCAGCAGCGTAGGTCCTGAGGGCACTGAAGCTTTCTTT.

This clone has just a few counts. The CDR3 sequence: CASSLGAGADSGELFF. The CDR3 coding sequence is TGTGCCAGCAGCTTAGGTGCAGGGGCGGATTCCGGGGAGCTGTTTTTT. The V gene is TRBV7-9, the J gene TRBJ2-2; D is possibly TRBD1 (6 bases). Between the trimmed V and J ends, which lost 1 base and 6 bases, there was a span of 15 bases. Germline CDR1 reads SEHNR; CDR2 reads FQNEAQ (reference sequence). The CDR3 loop spans 16 amino acids.

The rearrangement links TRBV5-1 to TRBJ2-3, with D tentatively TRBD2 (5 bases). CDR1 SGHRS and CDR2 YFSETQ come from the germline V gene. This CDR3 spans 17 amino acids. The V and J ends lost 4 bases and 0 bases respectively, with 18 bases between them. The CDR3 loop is CASSLEPPGKSTDTQYF. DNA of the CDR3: TGCGCCAGCAGCCTCGAGCCCCCGGGGAAAAGCACAGATACGCAGTATTTT.

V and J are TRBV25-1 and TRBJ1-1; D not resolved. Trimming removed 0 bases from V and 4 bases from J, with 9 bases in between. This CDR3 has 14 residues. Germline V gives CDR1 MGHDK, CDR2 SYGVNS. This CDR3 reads CASSEYTGITEAFF. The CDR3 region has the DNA TGTGCCAGCAGTGAATACACCGGGATCACTGAAGCTTTCTTT.

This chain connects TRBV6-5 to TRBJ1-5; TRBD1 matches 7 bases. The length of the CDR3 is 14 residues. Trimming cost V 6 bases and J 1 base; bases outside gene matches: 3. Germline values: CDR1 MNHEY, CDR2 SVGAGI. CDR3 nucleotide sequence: TGTGCCAGCAGCAGGGGGTCGAGCAATCAGCCCCAGCATTTT. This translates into CASSRGSSNQPQHF.

The DNA of the CDR3 is TGCGCCAGCAGCCAAGGGGTCAGGGGGCAGGGCTACACCTTC. Protein sequence: CASSQGVRGQGYTF. The chain carries TRBV4-1 and TRBJ1-2, with 8 bases lining up with TRBD1. The CDR3 consists of 14 residues. Germline assignment: CDR1 MGHRA and CDR2 YSYEKL. Trimming removed 1 base from V and 8 bases from J; junction bases left unmatched: 6.

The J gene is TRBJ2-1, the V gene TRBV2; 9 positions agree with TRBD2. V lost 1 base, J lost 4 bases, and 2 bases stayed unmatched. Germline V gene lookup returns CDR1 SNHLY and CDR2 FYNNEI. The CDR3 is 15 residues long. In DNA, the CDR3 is TGTGCCAGCAGTGAAGGGCGGGGGGGATACAATGAGCAGTTCTTC. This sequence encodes CASSEGRGGYNEQFF.